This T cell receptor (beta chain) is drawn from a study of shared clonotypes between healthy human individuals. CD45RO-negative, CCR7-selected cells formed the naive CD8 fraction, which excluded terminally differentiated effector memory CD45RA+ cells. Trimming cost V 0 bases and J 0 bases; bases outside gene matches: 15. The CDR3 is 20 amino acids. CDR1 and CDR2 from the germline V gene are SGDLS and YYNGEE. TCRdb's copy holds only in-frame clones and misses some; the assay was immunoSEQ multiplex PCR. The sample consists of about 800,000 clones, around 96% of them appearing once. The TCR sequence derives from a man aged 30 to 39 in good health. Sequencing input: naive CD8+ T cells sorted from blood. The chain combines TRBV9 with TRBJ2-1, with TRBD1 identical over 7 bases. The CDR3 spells CASSVAVARGPESSYNEQFF. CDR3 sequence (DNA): TGTGCCAGCAGCGTAGCTGTCGCTAGGGGGCCTGAGAGCTCCTACAATGAGCAGTTCTTC.